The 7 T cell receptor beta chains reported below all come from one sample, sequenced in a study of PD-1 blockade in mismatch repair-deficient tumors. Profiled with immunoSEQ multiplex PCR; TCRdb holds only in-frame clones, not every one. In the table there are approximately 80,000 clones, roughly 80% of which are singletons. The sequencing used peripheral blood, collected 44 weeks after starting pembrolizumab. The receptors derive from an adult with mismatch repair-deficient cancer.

In nucleotides, the CDR3 is TGCGCCAGCAGCTTTGGGAGAGAGCGCGGGGAGCAGTACTTC. It encodes CASSFGRERGEQYF. V gene TRBV5-1 combines with J gene TRBJ2-7; TRBD2 is a possible D gene (5 bases). Per the germline V gene, CDR1 is SGHRS and CDR2 is YFSETQ. The CDR3 has 14 amino acids. Trimming left V 2 bases short and J 7 bases short, with 16 bases between.

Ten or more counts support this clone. The CDR3 loop reads CASMGGSIYNEQFF. The CDR3 region has the DNA TGTGCCAGCATGGGCGGGAGTATCTACAATGAGCAGTTCTTC. The genes are TRBV28 and TRBJ2-1; TRBD2 aligns across 7 bases. Per the germline V gene, CDR1 is MDHEN and CDR2 is SYDVKM. The trim removed 7 bases at V and 3 bases at J, leaving 6 bases unmatched. This CDR3 region has 14 residues.

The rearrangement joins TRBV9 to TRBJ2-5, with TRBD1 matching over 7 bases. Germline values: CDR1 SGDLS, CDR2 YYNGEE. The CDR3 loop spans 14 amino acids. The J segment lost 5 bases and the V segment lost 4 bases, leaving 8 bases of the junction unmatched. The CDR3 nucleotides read TGTGCCAGCAGCCTACGGGACAGAGGGGAGACCCAGTACTTC. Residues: CASSLRDRGETQYF.

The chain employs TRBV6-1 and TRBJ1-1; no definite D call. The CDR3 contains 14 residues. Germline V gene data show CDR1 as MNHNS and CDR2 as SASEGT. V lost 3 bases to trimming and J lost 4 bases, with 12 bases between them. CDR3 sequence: CASSDPRRVTEAFF. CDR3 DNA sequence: TGTGCCAGCAGTGATCCGAGGCGGGTCACTGAAGCTTTCTTT.

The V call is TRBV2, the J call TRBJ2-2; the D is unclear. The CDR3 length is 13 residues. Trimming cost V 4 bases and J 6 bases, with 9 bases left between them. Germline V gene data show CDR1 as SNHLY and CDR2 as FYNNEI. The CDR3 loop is CASSGIVAGELFF. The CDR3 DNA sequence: TGTGCCAGCAGTGGCATAGTAGCCGGGGAGCTGTTTTTT.

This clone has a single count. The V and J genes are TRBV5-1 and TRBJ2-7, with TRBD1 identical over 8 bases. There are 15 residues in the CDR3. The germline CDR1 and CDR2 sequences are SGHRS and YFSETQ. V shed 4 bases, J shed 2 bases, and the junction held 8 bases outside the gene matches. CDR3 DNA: TGCGCCAGCAGCGGCGGACAGGGCGGCACCTACGAGCAGTACTTC. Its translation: CASSGGQGGTYEQYF.

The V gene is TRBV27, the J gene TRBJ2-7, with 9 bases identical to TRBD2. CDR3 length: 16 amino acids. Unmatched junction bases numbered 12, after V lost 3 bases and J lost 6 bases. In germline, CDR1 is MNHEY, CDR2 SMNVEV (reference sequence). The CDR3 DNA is TGTGCCAGCAGTTTTAGTAGCGGGGGAGTACGAGGCGAGCAGTACTTC. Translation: CASSFSSGGVRGEQYF.